This T cell receptor beta chain was documented in a study of cytomegalovirus exposure and HLA in healthy donors. Study-level results: Reportedly, TCR beta sequences accurately predicted HLA-A and HLA-B alleles in most subjects.

Amplification used 60 Vbeta primers and 13 Jbeta primers. Profiling relied on immunoSEQ multiplex PCR, and the TCRdb table lists in-frame clones only, not all of them. The sample has more than 140,000 clones; roughly 80% are singletons. In the case of this clone: The antigen remains undetermined.

The sequencing sample was made of PBMCs. The clonotype comes from a female donor in good health and CMV-seronegative.

This chain's CDR3 is CASSPKGISGQPNEKLFF. CDR3 nucleotides: TGTGCCAGCAGCCCCAAGGGGATATCGGGACAGCCTAATGAAAAACTGTTTTTT. The chain uses TRBV9 and TRBJ1-4, with 7 nucleotides matching TRBD1. Trimming at V came to 4 bases and at J to 3 bases, leaving 15 bases not matched to a gene. CDR1 is SGDLS and CDR2 is YYNGEE in the germline V gene. This CDR3 has 18 residues.